These 16 T cell receptor beta chains share one sample of origin, sequenced in a study. TCRdb used MiXCR to reprocess the 5' RACE reads, holding one entry per CDR3 protein. Of 30,000 to 40,000 distinct CDR3 sequences listed, approximately 25% are singletons. The source material was naive CD4+ T cells sorted from a lymph node. The subset was: naive CD4+ T cells, CD4+CD45RA+CD25-. Receptors were obtained from a female donor with breast cancer.

The sample holds a few counts of this clonotype. The V call is TRBV6-1, the J call TRBJ2-3, with 7 bases lining up with TRBD2. V shed 1 base, J shed 2 bases, and the junction held 3 bases outside the gene matches. The CDR3 is made up of 15 amino acids. In germline, CDR1 is MNHNS, CDR2 SASEGT. The CDR3 DNA is TGTGCCAGCAGTGAAGGAAGCGGGACCACAGATACGCAGTATTTT. Its protein product is CASSEGSGTTDTQYF.

This clonotype was detected a few times. This chain links TRBV3-1 with TRBJ1-1, with D maybe TRBD1 (6 bases). Germline CDR1 and CDR2: LGHDT and YNNKEL (reference sequence). The CDR3 covers 13 residues. The V end lost 6 bases, the J end lost 7 bases, and 15 bases lay between the germline ends. CDR3 sequence (DNA): TGTGCCAGCAGTCAGAATTTAGGGGGTGAAGCTTTCTTT. It is translated as CASSQNLGGEAFF.

V usage is TRBV6-6 and J usage is TRBJ1-6; D gene unclear. Germline values: CDR1 MNHNY, CDR2 SVGAGI (reference sequence). V lost 8 bases and J lost 0, with 14 bases in between. There are 16 residues in the CDR3. The CDR3 region has the DNA TGTGCCAGCGAGCCCCGGAGGAGCTCCTATAATTCACCCCTCCACTTT. This codes for CASEPRRSSYNSPLHF.

About this clonotype itself: One base away lies a much larger clone, so this may be a sequencing read error. The rearrangement uses TRBV9 and TRBJ1-4; D call uncertain. CDR1 is SGDLS, CDR2 YYNGEE, per germline. The CDR3 is 15 residues long. The CDR3 nucleotides are TGTGCCGGCAGCGACGGCATGACACATTCAGAAAAACTGTTTTTT. This codes for CAGSDGMTHSEKLFF.

As for this clonotype: One end of the junction does not line up with germline, which may come from a read error. The CDR3 region has the DNA TGTGCCAGCGGCCAAGATCGGGAGTCGAACATTCAGTACTTC. This sequence encodes CASGQDRESNIQYF. The rearrangement joins TRBV4-2 to TRBJ2-4; D is possibly TRBD2 (6 bases). The CDR3 extends over 14 amino acids. Germline V gene data show CDR1 as LGHNA and CDR2 as YNFKEQ.

In its sample, this clonotype was seen many times. The V call is TRBV7-8, the J call TRBJ2-1; D tentatively fits TRBD1 or TRBD2 (5 bases each). Looked up from germline, CDR1 is SGHVS and CDR2 is FQNEAQ. The V end was cut by 3 bases, the J end by 10 bases, with 10 bases between. The CDR3 runs 12 residues. The CDR3 protein is CASSFMGEEQFF. CDR3 coding DNA: TGTGCCAGCAGCTTTATGGGGGAGGAGCAGTTCTTC.

The chain employs TRBV4-2 and TRBJ2-2, with D hard to call. V was pared by 0 bases and J by 4 bases, with 6 bases between. Looked up from germline, CDR1 is LGHNA and CDR2 is YNFKEQ. The CDR3 covers 14 residues. CDR3 sequence: CASSQERVTGELFF. CDR3 coding DNA: TGTGCCAGCAGCCAAGAAAGGGTCACCGGGGAGCTGTTTTTT.

The V and J genes are TRBV7-9 and TRBJ2-3; 9 nucleotides agree with TRBD2. The germline V gene encodes CDR1 SEHNR and CDR2 FQNEAQ (reference sequence). The CDR3 covers 15 residues. V shed 6 bases, J shed 4 bases, and the junction held 8 bases outside the gene matches. The CDR3 loop reads CASRQRGGGADTQYF. For the CDR3, the DNA is TGTGCCAGCAGACAACGCGGCGGGGGGGCAGATACGCAGTATTTT.

This clonotype has a count of ten or more. The chain couples TRBV10-1 to TRBJ2-1; 8 positions match TRBD2. The CDR3 has 15 amino acids. The V gene end was trimmed by 3 bases and the J gene end by 4 bases; junction bases not matched to a gene: 5. Germline assignment: CDR1 WNHNN and CDR2 SYGVQD (reference sequence). The CDR3 sequence is CASSELSSGYNEQFF. The CDR3 DNA sequence: TGCGCCAGCAGTGAACTGTCTAGCGGGTACAATGAGCAGTTCTTC.

This sequence joins TRBV18 and TRBJ2-3; D remains unclear. The CDR3 consists of 15 residues. V was clipped by 2 bases and J by 0 bases, with 9 bases between them. Germline V gene data show CDR1 as KGHSH and CDR2 as LQKENI. The CDR3 region is CASSPTASSTDTQYF. The CDR3 region has the DNA TGTGCCAGCTCACCAACAGCGTCTAGCACAGATACGCAGTATTTT.

The J gene is TRBJ1-6, the V gene TRBV5-4; 7 bases are a match to TRBD1. CDR3 length equals 17 residues. The germline V gene encodes CDR1 SGHNT and CDR2 YYREEE (reference sequence). J was trimmed by 0 bases and V by 4 bases; bases with no gene match: 7. Here the CDR3 DNA reads TGTGCCAGCAGCGGGGGACAGTCGAGCTCCTATAATTCACCCCTCCACTTT. Encoded protein: CASSGGQSSSYNSPLHF. Filled out from reference TRBV5-4 and TRBJ1-6, the complete variable domain reads ETGVTQSPTHLIKTRGQQVTLRCSSQSGHNTVSWYQQALGQGPQFIFQYYREEENGRGNFPPRFSGLQFPNYSSELNVNALELDDSALYLCASSGGQSSSYNSPLHFGNGTRLTVT.

This chain links TRBV4-1 with TRBJ2-6; weak D call: TRBD1 (5 bases). The CDR3 has 20 residues. From germline, CDR1 is MGHRA and CDR2 YSYEKL. Trimming removed 0 bases at V and 0 bases at J, with 18 bases between. This CDR3 reads CASSQDRHFSRGSGANVLTF. Written as DNA, the CDR3 is TGCGCCAGCAGCCAAGATCGTCATTTTTCTAGGGGCTCTGGGGCCAACGTCCTGACTTTC.

The table lists this clonotype with a count of one. One base away lies a much larger clone, so this may be a sequencing read error. As DNA, the CDR3 is TGCGCCGGCAGCCAAGACCACGGGACATCTTATGGCTACACCTTC. Protein product: CAGSQDHGTSYGYTF. The chain carries TRBV4-1 and TRBJ1-2; the D gene is possibly TRBD1 (6 bases). The germline V gene has CDR1 MGHRA and CDR2 YSYEKL. The CDR3 covers 15 residues.

This clonotype turned up a few times. The junction differs from germline at one of its ends, possibly a read error. The chain links TRBV4-1 to TRBJ2-2; perhaps TRBD1 as D (6 bases). Per the germline V gene, CDR1 is MGHRA and CDR2 is YSYEKL. CDR3 size: 16 residues. CDR3 DNA sequence: TGCGCCAACAGCCCCGAGGGGACACGGAACACCGGGGAGCTGTTTTTT. It encodes CANSPEGTRNTGELFF.

This clonotype was detected only a few times. This sequence joins TRBV6-5 and TRBJ1-3, with D possibly TRBD1 on 5 matching bases. The CDR3 is 20 amino acids. Trimming removed 0 bases at V and 4 bases at J, with 25 bases between. From germline, CDR1 is MNHEY and CDR2 SVGAGI. CDR3 coding DNA: TGTGCCAGCAGTTACTCGATCGCCGGCGGACGGGGGGTGGAAGGAAACACCATATATTTT. Translation gives CASSYSIAGGRGVEGNTIYF.

V gene TRBV7-3 combines with J gene TRBJ2-5; either TRBD1 or TRBD2 may supply D (5 bases each). The CDR3 is made up of 15 amino acids. V was pared by 5 bases and J by 2 bases, with 15 bases between. Germline CDR1 SGHTA, CDR2 FQGTGA. The CDR3: CASSRLGEGQETQYF. In DNA, the CDR3 is TGTGCCAGCAGCAGACTCGGAGAGGGGCAAGAGACCCAGTACTTC.